Shown below are 24 T cell receptor beta chains from a single sample sequenced in a study of blood T cells in healthy people across ages (dated by TCRdb to between 2015 and 2017). The library was built by means of 5' RACE. TCRdb records Illumina HiSeq 2500 as the sequencer. A second PCR of roughly 6 to 12 cycles was performed with a sample-barcoded 5' primer and a J-beta primer mix. TCRdb's own reprocessing of the public reads used fastp at Q25 and MiXCR and kept productive beta chains. Rows merge per CDR3 protein into single entries with the most common DNA and genes. This sample holds roughly 1,500,000 distinct CDR3 sequences; 35% to 45% were observed only once. The ten most abundant clones make up roughly 7.9% of the sample. Sequencing was carried out using blood. The receptors shown here come from a woman aged 18-35 years in good health.

A note on this clonotype: The CDR3 does not close with the conserved phenylalanine or tryptophan, likely indicating a read error. CDR3 in amino acids: CSAPKEGLVVDTQYV. The CDR3 coding sequence is TGCAGTGCTCCAAAGGAGGGCCTAGTAGTAGATACGCAGTATGTT. J is TRBJ2-3 and V is TRBV20-1, with D perhaps matching TRBD2 (6 bases). CDR1 DFQATT and CDR2 SNEGSKA come from the germline V gene (reference sequence). Trimming took 5 bases from V and 5 from J, leaving 20 bases between them. The CDR3 consists of 15 residues.

About this clonotype itself: At one boundary the junction diverges from the germline segment, which might be a read error. The chain couples TRBV10-3 to TRBJ2-1; 8 nucleotides match TRBD2. The CDR3 is 13 residues long. The V gene's germline CDR1 is ENHRY and CDR2 SYGVKD. This chain's CDR3 is CAIGELAADEQFF. CDR3 nucleotides: TGTGCCATCGGTGAACTAGCGGCGGATGAGCAGTTCTTC.

The chain carries TRBV7-9 and TRBJ2-1; the match to TRBD2 covers 10 bases. The DNA end is a closer match to TRBJ2-7, so the J assignment may be wrong. The germline V gene encodes CDR1 SEHNR and CDR2 FQNEAQ (reference sequence). CDR3 length equals 13 residues. The CDR3, as DNA: TGTGCCAGCGGGACTAGCGCGTACAATGAGCAGTACTTC. This gives the protein CASGTSAYNEQYF.

V usage is TRBV20-1 and J usage is TRBJ2-1, with TRBD2 matching 8 bases. From germline, CDR1 is DFQATT and CDR2 SNEGSKA (reference sequence). Trimming cost V 3 bases and J 5 bases; bases outside gene matches: 6. This CDR3 region has 14 residues. The CDR3 is CSASSSGRHNEQFF. The CDR3 coding sequence is TGCAGTGCTAGCTCTAGCGGGCGACACAATGAGCAGTTCTTC.

At least ten counts were recorded for this clonotype. This chain links TRBV2 with TRBJ1-2; D gene ambiguous. This CDR3 has 14 amino acids. Germline V gene lookup returns CDR1 SNHLY and CDR2 FYNNEI. Trimming cost V 2 bases and J 3 bases, with 10 bases left between them. CDR3 nucleotide sequence: TGTGCCAGCAGTGAACGTGCCACGGACTATGGCTACACCTTC. This encodes CASSERATDYGYTF.

This clonotype was detected a few times. V and J are TRBV2 and TRBJ1-4; no definite D call. V lost 9 bases, J lost 2 bases, and 10 bases lay in between. This CDR3 is 13 amino acids long. The germline V gene encodes CDR1 SNHLY and CDR2 FYNNEI. The CDR3 reads CASGGGTNEKLFF. In DNA form, the CDR3 reads TGTGCCAGTGGAGGAGGGACTAATGAAAAACTGTTTTTT.

The J gene is TRBJ1-4, the V gene TRBV10-2; 8 bases agree with TRBD1. Looked up from germline, CDR1 is WSHSY and CDR2 is SAAADI. V gave up 8 bases and J gave up 5 bases; unmatched junction bases: 10. The CDR3 is 15 amino acids. The CDR3 nucleotides are TGCGCCAGCGGAAGACTCGGGACAGGCAATGAAAAACTGTTTTTT. As protein: CASGRLGTGNEKLFF.

The chain uses TRBV27 and TRBJ2-7; a possible D gene is TRBD1 (7 bases). Trimming removed 3 bases from V and 4 bases from J, with 16 bases in between. This CDR3 is 15 amino acids long. The germline gives CDR1 MNHEY, CDR2 SMNVEV (reference sequence). The CDR3 reads CASSFSGAGGYEQYF. CDR3 sequence (DNA): TGTGCCAGCAGTTTTAGCGGCGCAGGGGGGTACGAGCAGTACTTC.

The rearrangement links TRBV15 to TRBJ2-5; possible D gene TRBD1, 5 bases. The length of the CDR3 is 16 residues. Germline lookup yields CDR1 LNHNV and CDR2 YYDKDF (reference sequence). V was pared by 2 bases and J by 2 bases, with 15 bases between. CDR3 sequence (DNA): TGTGCCACCAGCAGACCTCGGAGCAGGGTTCAAGAGACCCAGTACTTC. This codes for CATSRPRSRVQETQYF.

The CDR3 sequence: CAIRGLADTEAFF. CDR3 nucleotides: TGTGCCATCAGGGGACTGGCAGACACTGAAGCTTTCTTT. The chain is built from TRBV10-3 and TRBJ1-1; a weak D match, TRBD1 (5 bases). The ends were cut back, 6 bases at V and 3 bases at J, with 11 bases in the middle. Germline V gene lookup returns CDR1 ENHRY and CDR2 SYGVKD. This CDR3 region has 13 residues.

This clonotype was counted between two and nine times. The chain has TRBV28 and TRBJ1-2; TRBD1 agrees at 10 bases. CDR1 and CDR2 from the germline V gene are MDHEN and SYDVKM. After removal of 8 bases from V and 5 bases from J, the junction contained 2 bases not matched to a gene. The CDR3 runs to 12 residues. CDR3 nucleotides: TGTGCCAGCCTGGGACAGGGGTATGGCTACACCTTC. It yields the protein CASLGQGYGYTF.

This clonotype has more than one count but fewer than ten. The chain employs TRBV2 and TRBJ2-1; D is uncertain. V lost 9 bases, J lost 10 bases, and 16 bases lay in between. Germline V gene sequence: CDR1 SNHLY, CDR2 FYNNEI. CDR3 size: 12 residues. In DNA form, the CDR3 reads TGTGCCAGTTACGGGTCTATGGGCGAGCAGTTCTTC. It encodes CASYGSMGEQFF. Full variable domain (rest looked up from reference TRBV2 and TRBJ2-1): EPEVTQTPSHQVTQMGQEVILRCVPISNHLYFYWYRQILGQKVEFLVSFYNNEISEKSEIFDDQFSVERPDGSNFTLKIRSTKLEDSAMYFCASYGSMGEQFFGPGTRLTVL.

The chain joins TRBV14 to TRBJ2-7, with 10 bases aligning to TRBD1. The junction had 7 bases not matched to a gene; V was cut back by 2 bases and J by 9 bases. Germline values: CDR1 SGHDN, CDR2 FVKESK. CDR3 size: 14 residues. The CDR3 DNA sequence: TGTGCCAGCAGCCAATCCGGGACAGGGGTTGTGCAGTACTTC. It yields the protein CASSQSGTGVVQYF.

This clonotype occurred a few times. The chain has TRBV10-3 and TRBJ1-1; 7 bases are a match to TRBD1. Germline values: CDR1 ENHRY, CDR2 SYGVKD. V gave up 0 bases and J gave up 3 bases; unmatched junction bases: 4. This CDR3 has 15 amino acids. CDR3 DNA: TGTGCCATCAGTGAGTCGAGGGGGCAAGACACTGAAGCTTTCTTT. It codes for CAISESRGQDTEAFF.

A few counts support this clonotype. This rearrangement joins TRBV6-5 to TRBJ1-4, with D tentatively TRBD1 (5 bases). The germline V gene encodes CDR1 MNHEY and CDR2 SVGAGI. With 0 bases removed from V and 6 bases from J, the gap between germline ends came to 11 bases. CDR3 size: 15 residues. DNA of the CDR3: TGTGCCAGCAGTTACTCCGGGGCGTCGGATGAAAAACTGTTTTTT. This gives the protein CASSYSGASDEKLFF.

The V call is TRBV20-1, the J call TRBJ2-3; D uncertain. V was cut by 0 bases and J by 0 bases, with 10 bases left in between. CDR1 is DFQATT and CDR2 is SNEGSKA in the germline V gene (reference sequence). This CDR3 region has 15 residues. This CDR3 is CSARDIMTSTDTQYF. The CDR3 DNA reads TGCAGTGCTAGAGATATTATGACTAGCACAGATACGCAGTATTTT.

J is TRBJ2-1 and V is TRBV6-1; 11 bases agree with TRBD2. V gave up 7 bases and J gave up 6 bases; unmatched junction bases: 11. CDR1 MNHNS and CDR2 SASEGT come from the germline V gene. The CDR3 totals 16 residues. The CDR3 here is CASNLAGGTFGNEQFF. Written as DNA, the CDR3 is TGTGCCAGCAATCTAGCGGGAGGAACCTTCGGCAATGAGCAGTTCTTC.

This clonotype has a handful of counts. V usage is TRBV12-3 or TRBV12-4 and J usage is TRBJ1-2; possibly TRBD1 for D (6 bases). The CDR3 has 13 residues. V was cut by 5 bases and J by 8 bases, with 15 bases left in between. The CDR3 nucleotides are TGTGCCAGCAGTCACCTCACAGGGAAGGGCTACACCTTC. Residues: CASSHLTGKGYTF.

This clonotype appeared once. CDR3 sequence reads: CATSRKQAYEQYF. As DNA, the CDR3 is TGTGCCACCAGCCGAAAACAGGCGTACGAGCAGTACTTC. The rearrangement joins TRBV15 to TRBJ2-4; D possibly corresponds to TRBD1 (5 bases). The end of the DNA aligns better with TRBJ2-7, so the J call may be wrong. The length of the CDR3 is 13 residues. CDR1 is LNHNV, CDR2 YYDKDF, per germline (reference sequence).

This clonotype was seen more than once but under ten times. The chain carries TRBV11-2 and TRBJ2-3; possible D gene TRBD2, 5 bases. Trimming pared 7 bases from V and 9 bases from J, leaving 20 bases between. Germline assignment: CDR1 SGHAT and CDR2 FQNNGV. The CDR3 has 14 residues. CDR3 region: CASTLSTAGGTQYF. CDR3 nucleotide sequence: TGTGCCAGCACTCTTTCCACCGCCGGCGGGACGCAGTATTTT.

The V gene is TRBV6-1, the J gene TRBJ2-5, with a possible D match to TRBD1 (6 bases). In germline, CDR1 is MNHNS, CDR2 SASEGT. The CDR3 contains 14 residues. V was clipped by 6 bases and J by 6 bases, with 17 bases between them. Here the CDR3 reads CASRSGQMGKTQYF. In DNA, the CDR3 is TGTGCCAGCAGATCTGGACAGATGGGGAAGACCCAGTACTTC.

As for this clonotype: Since a much larger clone is just one base distant, this may be a read error. The gene calls are TRBV6-1 and TRBJ2-1, with D tentatively TRBD2 (6 bases). Trimming stripped 3 bases from V and 7 bases from J, with 25 bases between. Germline values: CDR1 MNHNS, CDR2 SASEGT. This CDR3 is built from 18 residues. The CDR3 nucleotides read TGTGCCAGCAGTGATCTTACTGGACTATCGGGATGGAGTAATGAGCAGTTCTTC. Protein: CASSDLTGLSGWSNEQFF.

The chain joins TRBV4-1 to TRBJ2-7, with D tentatively TRBD1 or TRBD2 (6 bases each). The CDR3 runs to 14 residues. Germline V gene lookup returns CDR1 MGHRA and CDR2 YSYEKL. Trimming took 1 base from V and 6 from J, leaving 13 bases between them. The CDR3: CASSQGPGGGEQYF. CDR3 in DNA: TGCGCCAGCAGCCAAGGGCCCGGGGGCGGCGAGCAGTACTTC.

This chain connects TRBV19 to TRBJ1-1, with TRBD1 as a possible D gene (6 bases). The length of the CDR3 is 15 residues. Trimming removed 1 base from V and 2 bases from J, with 11 bases in between. The V gene's germline CDR1 is LNHDA and CDR2 SQIVND (reference sequence). The CDR3 DNA is TGTGCCAGTAGTATAGGTTGGACAGTCAACACTGAAGCTTTCTTT. Translated, it gives CASSIGWTVNTEAFF.